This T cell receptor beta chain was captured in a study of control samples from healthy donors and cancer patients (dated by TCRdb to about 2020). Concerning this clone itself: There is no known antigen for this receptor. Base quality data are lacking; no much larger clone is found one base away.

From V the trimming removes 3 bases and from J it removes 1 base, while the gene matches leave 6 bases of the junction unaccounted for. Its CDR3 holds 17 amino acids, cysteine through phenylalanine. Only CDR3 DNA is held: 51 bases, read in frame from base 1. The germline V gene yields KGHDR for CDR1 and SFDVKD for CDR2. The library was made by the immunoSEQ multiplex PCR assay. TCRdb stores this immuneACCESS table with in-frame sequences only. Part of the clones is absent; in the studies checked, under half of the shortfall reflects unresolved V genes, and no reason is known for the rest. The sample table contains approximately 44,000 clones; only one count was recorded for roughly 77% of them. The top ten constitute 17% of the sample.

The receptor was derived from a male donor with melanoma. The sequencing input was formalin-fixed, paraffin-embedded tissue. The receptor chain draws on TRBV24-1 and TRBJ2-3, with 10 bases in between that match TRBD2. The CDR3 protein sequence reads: CATSDKRLAGRTDTQYF. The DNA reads TGTGCCACCAGTGATAAACGACTAGCGGGCCGCACAGATACGCAGTATTTT.